This T cell receptor beta chain was observed in a study of control samples from healthy donors and cancer patients. V dropped 4 bases and J dropped 3; count of bases not matched to a gene: 4. CDR3 size: 14 residues. CDR1 is KGHDR and CDR2 is SFDVKD in the germline V gene. This table comes from immunoSEQ multiplex PCR, and its TCRdb copy is limited to in-frame clones, with some not included. Of 53,000 or so clones listed, about 85% were seen once; the top ten hold roughly an eighth. The rearrangement uses TRBV24-1 and TRBJ1-2; 7 bases agree with TRBD1. The TCR originated in a man between 60 and 75 years old with head and neck cancer. The sequenced material came from PBMCs. The chain's CDR3 is CATSDAGTDYGYTF. In DNA form, the CDR3 reads TGTGCCACCAGTGACGCCGGGACAGACTATGGCTACACCTTC.